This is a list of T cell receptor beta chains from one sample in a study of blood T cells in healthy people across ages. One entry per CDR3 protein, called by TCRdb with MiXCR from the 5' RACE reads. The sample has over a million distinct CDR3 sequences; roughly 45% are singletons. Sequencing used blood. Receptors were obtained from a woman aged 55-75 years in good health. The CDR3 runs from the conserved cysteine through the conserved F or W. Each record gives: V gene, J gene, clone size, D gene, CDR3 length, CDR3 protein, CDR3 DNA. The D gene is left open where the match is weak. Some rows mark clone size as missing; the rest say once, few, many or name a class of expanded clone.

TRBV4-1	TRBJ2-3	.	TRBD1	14	CASSYTGVIDTQYF	TGCGCCAGCAGCTATACAGGGGTGATAGATACGCAGTATTTT
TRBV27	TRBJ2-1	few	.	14	CASSPTVSYNEQFF	TGTGCCAGCAGTCCGACAGTCTCCTACAATGAGCAGTTCTTC
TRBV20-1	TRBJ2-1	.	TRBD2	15	CSARAFRTSGNEQFF	TGCAGTGCTAGAGCGTTTCGGACTAGCGGGAATGAGCAGTTCTTC
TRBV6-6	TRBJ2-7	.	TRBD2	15	CASSPRLAGRYEQYF	TGTGCCAGCAGTCCCCGACTAGCGGGACGCTACGAGCAGTACTTC
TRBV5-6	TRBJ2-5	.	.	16	CASSHLREWGQETQYF	TGTGCCAGCAGCCACCTCAGGGAGTGGGGGCAAGAGACCCAGTACTTC
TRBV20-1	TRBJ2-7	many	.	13	CSARDRQGHEQYF	TGCAGTGCTAGAGATCGCCAGGGGCACGAGCAGTACTTC
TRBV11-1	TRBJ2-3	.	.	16	CASSFTTGSVTDTQYF	TGTGCCAGCAGCTTCACTACAGGGTCAGTCACAGATACGCAGTATTTT
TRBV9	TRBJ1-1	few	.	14	CASSVAWRDTEAFF	TGTGCCAGCAGCGTAGCTTGGAGGGACACTGAAGCTTTCTTT
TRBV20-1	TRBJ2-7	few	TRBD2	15	CSATPGLVMTGEQYF	TGCAGTGCCACTCCGGGACTAGTGATGACGGGCGAGCAGTACTTC
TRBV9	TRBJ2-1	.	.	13	CASGGGSYNEQFF	TGTGCCAGCGGAGGGGGGTCCTACAATGAGCAGTTCTTC
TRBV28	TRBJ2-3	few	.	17	CASSSPPPVGGGDTQYF	TGTGCCAGCAGTTCGCCACCCCCGGTAGGGGGAGGGGATACGCAGTATTTT
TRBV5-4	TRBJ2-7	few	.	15	CASSLNRGSGNEQYF	TGTGCCAGCAGCTTAAACCGGGGCTCAGGGAACGAGCAGTACTTC
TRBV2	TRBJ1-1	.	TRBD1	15	CASSGDRGANTEAFF	TGTGCCAGCAGTGGTGACAGGGGGGCGAACACTGAAGCTTTCTTT
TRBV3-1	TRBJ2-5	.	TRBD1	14	CASSPDRPQETQYF	TGTGCCAGCAGCCCGGACAGGCCCCAAGAGACCCAGTACTTC
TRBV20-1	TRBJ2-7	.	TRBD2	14	CSASSLAGVEEQYF	TGCAGTGCTTCCTCTCTAGCGGGAGTTGAAGAGCAGTACTTC
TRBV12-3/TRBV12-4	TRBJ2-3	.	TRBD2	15	CASSPGRGRADTQYF	TGTGCCAGCAGTCCAGGCAGAGGGAGGGCAGATACGCAGTATTTT
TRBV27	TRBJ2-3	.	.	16	CASSRFTAQRTDTQYF	TGTGCCAGCAGCAGATTTACAGCGCAGCGGACAGATACGCAGTATTTT